The present entry profiles one T cell receptor beta chain with its context. Its matching antigen is unknown. The sample is drawn from a study of T cell responses to AZD1222 COVID-19 vaccine. The study's findings and limits: Mostly white British, mostly female donors; authors suggested clonal diversity may be underestimated. Regions left unmutated in variants are reportedly the target of nearly half of spike-specific TCRs.

Profiling relied on immunoSEQ multiplex PCR, and the TCRdb table lists in-frame clones only, not all of them. The sample has fewer than 200,000 clones, over 75% seen once. The V gene's germline CDR1 is SNHLY and CDR2 FYNNEI. The ends were cut back, 4 bases at V and 6 bases at J, with 17 bases in the middle. The CDR3 spans 15 residues. The sequencing here drew on peripheral blood, taken 28 days after the second AZD1222 dose. The J gene is TRBJ2-3, the V gene TRBV2, with D tentatively TRBD1 or TRBD2 (6 bases each). This clonotype was sampled from an adult who received the AZD1222 COVID-19 vaccine. The CDR3 protein is CASSAIRGLGDTQYF. The CDR3 region has the DNA TGTGCCAGCAGTGCAATCCGGGGGCTAGGGGATACGCAGTATTTT.